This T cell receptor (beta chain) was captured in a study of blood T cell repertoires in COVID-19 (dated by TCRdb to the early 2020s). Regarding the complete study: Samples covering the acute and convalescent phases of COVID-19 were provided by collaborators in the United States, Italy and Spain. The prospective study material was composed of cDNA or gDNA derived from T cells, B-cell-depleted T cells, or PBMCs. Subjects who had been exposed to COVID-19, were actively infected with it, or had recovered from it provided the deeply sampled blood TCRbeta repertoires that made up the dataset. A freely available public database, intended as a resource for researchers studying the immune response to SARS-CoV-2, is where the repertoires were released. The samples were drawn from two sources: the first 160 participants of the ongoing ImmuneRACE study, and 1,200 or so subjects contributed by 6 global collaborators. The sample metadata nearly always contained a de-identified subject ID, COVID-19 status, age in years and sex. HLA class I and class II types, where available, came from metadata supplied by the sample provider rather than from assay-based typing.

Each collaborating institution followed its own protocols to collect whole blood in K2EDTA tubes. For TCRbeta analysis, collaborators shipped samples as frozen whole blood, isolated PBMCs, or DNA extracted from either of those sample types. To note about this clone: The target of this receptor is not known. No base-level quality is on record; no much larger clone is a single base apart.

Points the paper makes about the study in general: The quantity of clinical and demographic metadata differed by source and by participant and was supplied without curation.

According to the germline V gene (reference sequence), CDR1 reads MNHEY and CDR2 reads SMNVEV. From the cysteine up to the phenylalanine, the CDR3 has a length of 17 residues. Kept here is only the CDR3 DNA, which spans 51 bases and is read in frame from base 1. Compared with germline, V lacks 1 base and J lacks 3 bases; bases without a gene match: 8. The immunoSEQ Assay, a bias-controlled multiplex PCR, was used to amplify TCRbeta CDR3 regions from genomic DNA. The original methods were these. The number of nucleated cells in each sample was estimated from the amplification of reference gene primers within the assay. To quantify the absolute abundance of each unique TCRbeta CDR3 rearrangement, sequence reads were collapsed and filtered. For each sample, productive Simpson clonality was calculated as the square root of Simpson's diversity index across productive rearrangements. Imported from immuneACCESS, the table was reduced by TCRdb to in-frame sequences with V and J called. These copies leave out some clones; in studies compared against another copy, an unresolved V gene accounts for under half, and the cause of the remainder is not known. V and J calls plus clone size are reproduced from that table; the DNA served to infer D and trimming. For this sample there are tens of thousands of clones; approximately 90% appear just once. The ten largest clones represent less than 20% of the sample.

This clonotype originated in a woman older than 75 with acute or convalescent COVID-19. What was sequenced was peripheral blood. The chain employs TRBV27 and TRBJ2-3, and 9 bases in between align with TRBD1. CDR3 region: CASSLWWKQGATDTQYF. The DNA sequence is TGTGCCAGCAGTTTATGGTGGAAACAGGGGGCTACAGATACGCAGTATTTT.